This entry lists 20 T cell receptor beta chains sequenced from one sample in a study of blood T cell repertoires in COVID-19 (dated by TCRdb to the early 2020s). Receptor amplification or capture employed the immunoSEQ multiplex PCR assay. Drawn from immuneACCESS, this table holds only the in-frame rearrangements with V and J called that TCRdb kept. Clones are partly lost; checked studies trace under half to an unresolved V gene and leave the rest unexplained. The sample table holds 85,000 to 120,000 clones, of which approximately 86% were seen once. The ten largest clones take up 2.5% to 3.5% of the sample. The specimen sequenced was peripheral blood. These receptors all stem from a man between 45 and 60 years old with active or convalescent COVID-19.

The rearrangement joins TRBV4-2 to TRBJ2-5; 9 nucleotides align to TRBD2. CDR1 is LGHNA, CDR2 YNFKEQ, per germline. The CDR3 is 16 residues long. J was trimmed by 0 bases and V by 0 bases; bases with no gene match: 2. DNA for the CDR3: TGTGCCAGCAGCCAAGAGGTAGCGGGGGACCAAGAGACCCAGTACTTC. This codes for CASSQEVAGDQETQYF.

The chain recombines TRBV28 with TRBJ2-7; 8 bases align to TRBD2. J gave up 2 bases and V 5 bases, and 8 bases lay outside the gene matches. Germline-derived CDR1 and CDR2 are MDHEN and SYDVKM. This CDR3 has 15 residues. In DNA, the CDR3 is TGTGCCAGCAGTCCCGGGGGGGGCATAACCTACGAGCAGTACGTC. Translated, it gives CASSPGGGITYEQYV.

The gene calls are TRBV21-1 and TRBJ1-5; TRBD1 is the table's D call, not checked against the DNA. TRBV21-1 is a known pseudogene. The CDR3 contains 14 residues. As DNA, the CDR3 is TGTGCCAGCAGCAAAGTATCCAGGGCTCAGCCCCAGCATTTT. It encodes CASSKVSRAQPQHF.

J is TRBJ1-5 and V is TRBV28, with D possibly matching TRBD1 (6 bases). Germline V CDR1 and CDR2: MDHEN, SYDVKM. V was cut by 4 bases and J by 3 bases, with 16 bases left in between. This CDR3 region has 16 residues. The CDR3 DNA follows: TGTGCCAGCAGTTCTCAACAGGGAGCCCCCAATCAGCCCCAGCATTTT. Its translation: CASSSQQGAPNQPQHF.

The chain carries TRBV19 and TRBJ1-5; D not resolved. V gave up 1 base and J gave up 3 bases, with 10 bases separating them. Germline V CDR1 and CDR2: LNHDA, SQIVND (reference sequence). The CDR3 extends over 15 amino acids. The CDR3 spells CASSIGAKDNQPQHF. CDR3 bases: TGTGCCAGTAGTATAGGGGCCAAGGACAATCAGCCCCAGCATTTT.

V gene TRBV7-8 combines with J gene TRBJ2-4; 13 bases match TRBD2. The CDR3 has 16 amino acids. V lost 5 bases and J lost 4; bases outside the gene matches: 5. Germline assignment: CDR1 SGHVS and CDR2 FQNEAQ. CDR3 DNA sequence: TGTGCCAGCAGCGTACGACTAGCGGGGGGTAAAAACATTCAGTACTTC. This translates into CASSVRLAGGKNIQYF.

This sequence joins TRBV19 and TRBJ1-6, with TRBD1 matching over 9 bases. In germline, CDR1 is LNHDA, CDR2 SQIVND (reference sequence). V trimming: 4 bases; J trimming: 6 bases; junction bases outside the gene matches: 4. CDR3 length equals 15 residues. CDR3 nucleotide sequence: TGTGCCAGTAGTACCACGACAGGGGGTAATTCACCCCTCCACTTT. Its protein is CASSTTTGGNSPLHF.

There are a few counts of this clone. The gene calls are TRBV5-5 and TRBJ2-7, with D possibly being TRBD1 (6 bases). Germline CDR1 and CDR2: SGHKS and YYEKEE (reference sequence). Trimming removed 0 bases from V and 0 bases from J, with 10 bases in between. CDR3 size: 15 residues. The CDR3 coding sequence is TGTGCCAGCAGCTTGGGTGGGGACATCTCCTACGAGCAGTACTTC. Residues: CASSLGGDISYEQYF.

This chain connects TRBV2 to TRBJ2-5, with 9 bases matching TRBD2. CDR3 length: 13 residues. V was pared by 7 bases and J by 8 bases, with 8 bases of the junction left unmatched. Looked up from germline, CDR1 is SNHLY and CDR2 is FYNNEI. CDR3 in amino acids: CASKETSGGTQYF. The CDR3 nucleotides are TGTGCCAGCAAGGAGACTAGCGGTGGTACCCAGTACTTC.

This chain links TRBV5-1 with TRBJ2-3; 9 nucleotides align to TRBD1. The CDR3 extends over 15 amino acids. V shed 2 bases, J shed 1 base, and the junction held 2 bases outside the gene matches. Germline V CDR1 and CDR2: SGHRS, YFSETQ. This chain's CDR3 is CASSFTGGGTDTQYF. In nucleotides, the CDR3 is TGCGCCAGCAGCTTCACAGGGGGCGGCACAGATACGCAGTATTTT.

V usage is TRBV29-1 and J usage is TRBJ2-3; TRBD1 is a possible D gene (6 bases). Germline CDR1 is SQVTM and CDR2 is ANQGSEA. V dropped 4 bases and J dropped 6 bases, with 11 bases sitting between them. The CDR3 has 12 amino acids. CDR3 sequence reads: CSVGFQGDTQYF. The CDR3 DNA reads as TGCAGCGTTGGCTTTCAGGGGGATACGCAGTATTTT.

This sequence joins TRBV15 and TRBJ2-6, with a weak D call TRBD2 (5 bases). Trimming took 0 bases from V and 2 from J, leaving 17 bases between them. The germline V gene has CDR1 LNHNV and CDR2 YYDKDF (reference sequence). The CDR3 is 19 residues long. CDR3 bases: TGTGCCACCAGCAGAGAGGAGGCGGCCGCGGCAGCTGGGGCCAACGTCCTGACTTTC. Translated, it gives CATSREEAAAAAGANVLTF.

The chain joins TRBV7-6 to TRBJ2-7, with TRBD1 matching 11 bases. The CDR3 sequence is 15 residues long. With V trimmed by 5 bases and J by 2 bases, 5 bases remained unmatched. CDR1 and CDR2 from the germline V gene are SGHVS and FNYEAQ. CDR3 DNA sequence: TGTGCCAGCAGCCCCCGGGACAGGGGGGCCTACGAGCAGTACTTC. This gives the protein CASSPRDRGAYEQYF.

CDR3 sequence (DNA): TGTGCCAGCAGCTTCAAGGAGAAGAACACTGAAGCTTTCTTT. Translated: CASSFKEKNTEAFF. The genes are TRBV7-8 and TRBJ1-1; D is uncertain. The germline V and J ends were trimmed by 3 bases and 1 base, with 9 bases remaining between them. CDR3 size: 14 residues. CDR1 and CDR2 from the germline V gene are SGHVS and FQNEAQ.

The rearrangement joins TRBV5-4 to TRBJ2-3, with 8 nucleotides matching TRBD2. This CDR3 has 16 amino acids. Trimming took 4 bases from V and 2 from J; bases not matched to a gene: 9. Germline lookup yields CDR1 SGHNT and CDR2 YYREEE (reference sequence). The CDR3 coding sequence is TGTGCCAGCAGCCCCCGGGGGGGCGGGTACACAGATACGCAGTATTTT. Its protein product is CASSPRGGGYTDTQYF.

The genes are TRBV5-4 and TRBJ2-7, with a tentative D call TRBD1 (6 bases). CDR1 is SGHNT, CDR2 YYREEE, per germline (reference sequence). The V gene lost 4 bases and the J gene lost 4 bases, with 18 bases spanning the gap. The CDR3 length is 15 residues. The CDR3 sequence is CASSLHWTEEYEQYF. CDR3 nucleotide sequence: TGTGCCAGCAGCCTCCACTGGACAGAAGAATACGAGCAGTACTTC. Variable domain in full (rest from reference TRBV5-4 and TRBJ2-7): ETGVTQSPTHLIKTRGQQVTLRCSSQSGHNTVSWYQQALGQGPQFIFQYYREEENGRGNFPPRFSGLQFPNYSSELNVNALELDDSALYLCASSLHWTEEYEQYFGPGTRLTVT.

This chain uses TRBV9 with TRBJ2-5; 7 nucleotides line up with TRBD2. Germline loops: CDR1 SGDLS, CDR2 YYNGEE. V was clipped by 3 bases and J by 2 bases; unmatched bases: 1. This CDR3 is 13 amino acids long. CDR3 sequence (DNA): TGTGCCAGCAGCGAGGGAGGGCAAGAGACCCAGTACTTC. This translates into CASSEGGQETQYF. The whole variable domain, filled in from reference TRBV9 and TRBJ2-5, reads DSGVTQTPKHLITATGQRVTLRCSPRSGDLSVYWYQQSLDQGLQFLIQYYNGEERAKGNILERFSAQQFPDLHSELNLSSLELGDSALYFCASSEGGQETQYFGPGTRLLVL.

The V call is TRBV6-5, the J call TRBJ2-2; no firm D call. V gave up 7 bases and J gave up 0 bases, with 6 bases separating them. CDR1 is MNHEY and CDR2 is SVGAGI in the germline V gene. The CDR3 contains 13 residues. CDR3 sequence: CASTTANTGELFF. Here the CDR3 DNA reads TGTGCCAGCACCACAGCGAACACCGGGGAGCTGTTTTTT.

CDR3 protein: CASSESGGAEEGYTF. CDR3 bases: TGCGCCAGCAGTGAGTCTGGAGGGGCCGAGGAGGGCTACACCTTC. This chain uses TRBV10-1 with TRBJ1-2, with TRBD1 as a possible D gene (5 bases). Germline-derived CDR1 and CDR2 are WNHNN and SYGVQD (reference sequence). The CDR3 is made up of 15 amino acids. V was pared by 0 bases and J by 8 bases, with 16 bases between.

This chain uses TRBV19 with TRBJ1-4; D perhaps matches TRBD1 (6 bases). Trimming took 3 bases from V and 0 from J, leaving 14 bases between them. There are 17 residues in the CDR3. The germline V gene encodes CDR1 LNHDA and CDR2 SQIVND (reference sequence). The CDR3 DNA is TGTGCCAGTAGTATTATCCAGGGGCGGTCAACTAATGAAAAACTGTTTTTT. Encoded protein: CASSIIQGRSTNEKLFF.